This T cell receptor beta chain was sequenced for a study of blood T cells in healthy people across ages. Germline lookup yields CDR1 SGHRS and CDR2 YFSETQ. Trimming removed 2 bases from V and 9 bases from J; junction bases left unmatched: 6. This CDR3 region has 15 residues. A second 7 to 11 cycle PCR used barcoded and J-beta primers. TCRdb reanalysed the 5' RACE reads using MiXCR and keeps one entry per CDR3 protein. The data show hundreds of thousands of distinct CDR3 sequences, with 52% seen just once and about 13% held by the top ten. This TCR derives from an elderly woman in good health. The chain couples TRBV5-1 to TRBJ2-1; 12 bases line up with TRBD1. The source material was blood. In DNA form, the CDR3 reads TGCGCCAGCAGCTTTCAGGGACAGGGGGCACGTGAGCAGTTCTTC. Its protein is CASSFQGQGAREQFF.